A single sample gave rise to the 18 T cell receptor beta chains below, sequenced in a study of blood T cell repertoires in COVID-19. The protocol was immunoSEQ multiplex PCR, while the TCRdb copy is restricted to in-frame clones and leaves out a portion. The data show around 280,000 clones, 86% seen once. The sample consisted of peripheral blood. The receptors stem from a woman between 25 and 40 years old who had recovered from COVID-19.

This rearrangement joins TRBV6-5 to TRBJ1-2, with 10 bases matching TRBD1. Germline V gives CDR1 MNHEY, CDR2 SVGAGI. The CDR3 runs 15 residues. V lost 5 bases, J lost 2 bases, and 5 bases stayed unmatched. The CDR3 DNA follows: TGTGCCAGCAGTAATCCGGGACAGGGGAACTATGGCTACACCTTC. It codes for CASSNPGQGNYGYTF.

V gene TRBV6-1 combines with J gene TRBJ1-2; D unresolved. From germline, CDR1 is MNHNS and CDR2 SASEGT. The CDR3 sequence is 11 residues long. Trimming left V 1 base short and J 7 bases short, with 4 bases between. The chain's CDR3 is CASSEGAGYTF. The CDR3 nucleotides are TGTGCCAGCAGTGAAGGGGCTGGCTACACCTTC.

This chain uses TRBV27 with TRBJ2-1, with 11 bases aligning to TRBD1. Germline V gene data show CDR1 as MNHEY and CDR2 as SMNVEV (reference sequence). This CDR3 has 15 residues. The V gene end was trimmed by 5 bases and the J gene end by 7 bases; junction bases not matched to a gene: 7. The CDR3 DNA reads as TGTGCCAGCAGTCTCGGACAGGGGGCGGTAAATGAGCAGTTCTTC. Its protein is CASSLGQGAVNEQFF.

The chain links TRBV4-1 to TRBJ2-7, with 10 bases fitting TRBD2. Trimming took 0 bases from V and 0 from J; bases not matched to a gene: 11. The CDR3 is made up of 19 amino acids. Germline V gene sequence: CDR1 MGHRA, CDR2 YSYEKL. The DNA for the CDR3 is TGCGCCAGCAGCCAAGAACCGTTGACTAGCGGGCCGAGCTCCTACGAGCAGTACTTC. This sequence encodes CASSQEPLTSGPSSYEQYF.

The chain has TRBV27 and TRBJ2-3, with 7 bases identical to TRBD1. J was trimmed by 5 bases and V by 5 bases; bases with no gene match: 7. This CDR3 region has 14 residues. CDR1 MNHEY and CDR2 SMNVEV come from the germline V gene (reference sequence). CDR3 coding DNA: TGTGCCAGCAGTCCAGGACAGGTAAAAGATACGCAGTATTTT. It is translated as CASSPGQVKDTQYF.

The CDR3 is CASSTSGRAFSEQYF. The CDR3 coding sequence is TGTGCCAGTAGTACTAGCGGGAGGGCCTTTTCCGAGCAGTACTTC. The genes are TRBV19 and TRBJ2-7, with TRBD2 matching 12 bases. The length of the CDR3 is 15 residues. V gave up 4 bases and J gave up 6 bases; unmatched junction bases: 7. From germline, CDR1 is LNHDA and CDR2 SQIVND (reference sequence).

The table lists this clone with a count of one. This chain joins TRBV11-2 and TRBJ2-5; 7 positions agree with TRBD2. There are 14 residues in the CDR3. Germline assignment: CDR1 SGHAT and CDR2 FQNNGV. The J segment lost 5 bases and the V segment lost 3 bases, leaving 6 bases of the junction unmatched. The CDR3 DNA reads as TGTGCCAGCAGCTTTGGCGGGGGAAGCGAGACCCAGTACTTC. Translation gives CASSFGGGSETQYF.

J is TRBJ2-5 and V is TRBV10-3, with D perhaps matching TRBD1 (6 bases). V lost 4 bases and J lost 0, with 9 bases in between. Germline V gene sequence: CDR1 ENHRY, CDR2 SYGVKD. The CDR3 is 14 residues long. As DNA, the CDR3 is TGTGCCATCAGTGGGGGACAATACCAAGAGACCCAGTACTTC. Its translation: CAISGGQYQETQYF.

This rearrangement joins TRBV2 to TRBJ1-5; a weak D match, TRBD1 (5 bases). The CDR3 runs 15 residues. The germline V gene has CDR1 SNHLY and CDR2 FYNNEI. Trimming cost V 9 bases and J 0 bases, with 15 bases left between them. CDR3 region: CASSREGASNQPQHF. The CDR3 DNA reads TGTGCCAGTTCCAGGGAAGGGGCTAGCAATCAGCCCCAGCATTTT. Based on the CDR3 plus reference TRBV2 and TRBJ1-5, the full variable domain is EPEVTQTPSHQVTQMGQEVILRCVPISNHLYFYWYRQILGQKVEFLVSFYNNEISEKSEIFDDQFSVERPDGSNFTLKIRSTKLEDSAMYFCASSREGASNQPQHFGDGTRLSIL.

This chain uses TRBV19 with TRBJ1-3; D possibly corresponds to TRBD1 (6 bases). CDR1 is LNHDA, CDR2 SQIVND, per germline (reference sequence). The CDR3 totals 12 residues. The germline V and J ends were trimmed by 5 bases and 9 bases, with 11 bases remaining between them. In nucleotides, the CDR3 is TGTGCCAGTAGTGCGGACAGTATCACCATATATTTT. Translated: CASSADSITIYF.

The chain combines TRBV7-9 with TRBJ1-1; D may be TRBD1 (5 bases). The CDR3 has 11 residues. Germline V CDR1 and CDR2: SEHNR, FQNEAQ (reference sequence). Trimming removed 5 bases at V and 7 bases at J, with 8 bases between. CDR3 in DNA: TGTGCCAGCAGCCGGCAGGGTGAAGCTTTCTTT. Residues: CASSRQGEAFF.

The sample holds a few counts of this clone. This chain joins TRBV6-4 and TRBJ1-1, with 12 nucleotides matching TRBD1. The CDR3 sequence is 18 residues long. J gave up 1 base and V 4 bases, and 10 bases lay outside the gene matches. Germline lookup yields CDR1 MRHNA and CDR2 SNTAGT. The CDR3 nucleotides read TGTGCCAGCAGTGTTAATCGGGGACAGGGGGCTTCGAACACTGAAGCTTTCTTT. This translates into CASSVNRGQGASNTEAFF.

Written as DNA, the CDR3 is TGTGCCAGCAGTTACCAGGCGGGGGGGGGTACGCAGTATTTT. Translating it yields CASSYQAGGGTQYF. The chain links TRBV6-2 or TRBV6-3 to TRBJ2-3, with 9 bases matching TRBD2. With V trimmed by 2 bases and J by 8 bases, 5 bases remained unmatched. There are 14 residues in the CDR3. Germline loops: CDR1 MNHEY, CDR2 SVGEGT.

The CDR3 here is CASSEIRRNYEQYF. CDR3 DNA sequence: TGTGCCAGCAGTGAAATCCGTCGTAACTACGAGCAGTACTTC. The genes are TRBV6-1 and TRBJ2-7, with D hard to call. This CDR3 has 14 residues. Germline V CDR1 and CDR2: MNHNS, SASEGT. With 2 bases removed from V and 3 bases from J, the gap between germline ends came to 11 bases.

The chain carries TRBV19 and TRBJ2-1; D is uncertain. The CDR3 totals 16 residues. V shed 3 bases and J shed 5 bases, with 17 bases lying between them. CDR1 LNHDA and CDR2 SQIVND come from the germline V gene (reference sequence). The CDR3 loop reads CASSIETPRHDNEQFF. CDR3 DNA: TGTGCCAGTAGTATTGAGACTCCGCGCCACGACAATGAGCAGTTCTTC. The full variable domain, with the rest looked up from reference TRBV19 and TRBJ2-1, is DGGITQSPKYLFRKEGQNVTLSCEQNLNHDAMYWYRQDPGQGLRLIYYSQIVNDFQKGDIAEGYSVSREKKESFPLTVTSAQKNPTAFYLCASSIETPRHDNEQFFGPGTRLTVL.

This chain uses TRBV10-3 with TRBJ1-1, with D unresolved. CDR1 is ENHRY, CDR2 SYGVKD, per germline. V lost 10 bases, J lost 0 bases, and 12 bases lay in between. This CDR3 region has 13 residues. CDR3 sequence: CATKRAMNTEAFF. Written as DNA, the CDR3 is TGTGCCACTAAGAGGGCCATGAACACTGAAGCTTTCTTT.

The rearrangement uses TRBV18 and TRBJ2-1; the match to TRBD2 covers 8 bases. The length of the CDR3 is 17 residues. Germline CDR1 KGHSH, CDR2 LQKENI. Trimming at V came to 1 base and at J to 4 bases, leaving 9 bases not matched to a gene. The CDR3 DNA sequence: TGTGCCAGCTCACCACTAGCGGGGAACCCTCGATACAATGAGCAGTTCTTC. Translating it yields CASSPLAGNPRYNEQFF.

CDR3 sequence (DNA): TGCGCCAGCAGCCCCGGACTGGGCACAGATACGCAGTATTTT. Amino acid sequence: CASSPGLGTDTQYF. The genes are TRBV4-1 and TRBJ2-3, with D maybe TRBD2 (5 bases). The CDR3 has 14 residues. From germline, CDR1 is MGHRA and CDR2 YSYEKL. Trimming pared 4 bases from V and 1 base from J, leaving 9 bases between.